This T cell receptor (beta chain) was documented in a study of CD8 T cells in Susac syndrome. Study-wide results and limits: The authors found around 15 Susac-specific public clones in total CD8+ repertoires and roughly five in CD8+ TEMRA repertoires. Susac syndrome CD8+ repertoires were clonally expanded, most strongly in CD8+ TEMRA cells.

Susac syndrome patients met recently defined diagnostic criteria for definite or probable disease. RNA, at about 0.45 to 1 ug, was reverse transcribed with random hexamers. Multiplex immunoSEQ PCR targeted 54 Vbeta and 13 Jbeta TCR beta segments. TCRdb recomputed calls from the immunoSEQ multiplex PCR reads with MiXCR, one row per CDR3 protein. This table holds about 130,000 distinct CDR3 sequences, about 94% found once. The CDR3 is 14 amino acids. From germline, CDR1 is DFQATT and CDR2 SNEGSKA (reference sequence). Trimming removed 1 base from V and 5 bases from J, with 12 bases in between. This clonotype was detected once. What it binds is unknown.

This chain links TRBV20-1 with TRBJ2-1, with D perhaps TRBD2 (5 bases). The clonotype originates from a human donor with Susac syndrome. Sequencing was carried out using CD8+ T cells from PBMCs. The CDR3 DNA reads as TGCAGTGCTAGAGGGGAGAAAGAACACAATGAGCAGTTCTTC. Its protein is CSARGEKEHNEQFF.